The 9 T cell receptor beta chains in this list originate from one sample, sequenced in a study of CD8 T cell repertoires and HIV-1 epitope variants. Here immunoSEQ multiplex PCR was the method, and the copy in TCRdb shows in-frame clones only, minus some. In the table there are roughly 6,800 clones, approximately 60% of which are singletons. What these receptors recognize is not known. The sample consisted of cultured CD8+ T cells derived from PBMCs. The receptors were sampled from a male donor with HIV.

The sample holds a few counts of this clone. The chain is built from TRBV5-4 and TRBJ1-2; D is undetermined. CDR3 length: 14 amino acids. Trimming took off 4 bases at V and 4 bases at J, with 14 bases between the two ends. Germline CDR1 SGHNT, CDR2 YYREEE (reference sequence). The CDR3 DNA is TGTGCCAGCAGCCCTTCCGAGGCGGGCTATGGCTACACCTTC. It encodes CASSPSEAGYGYTF.

This chain joins TRBV28 and TRBJ1-5; possible D gene TRBD2, 5 bases. The DNA end is more similar to TRBJ2-3, so the J call may be wrong. This CDR3 has 16 residues. Per the germline V gene, CDR1 is MDHEN and CDR2 is SYDVKM. CDR3 region: CASSTWANGSNQPQYF. CDR3 DNA sequence: TGTGCCAGCAGTACCTGGGCAAATGGGAGCAATCAGCCCCAGTATTTT.

This chain links TRBV5-8 with TRBJ1-5, with D tentatively TRBD1 (5 bases). V gave up 4 bases and J gave up 3 bases, with 14 bases separating them. CDR3 length: 15 residues. CDR1 and CDR2 (germline): SGHTS, YDEGEE. The chain's CDR3 is CASSQEGETNQPQHF. For the CDR3, the DNA is TGTGCCAGCAGCCAAGAAGGGGAAACCAATCAGCCCCAGCATTTT.

This clone was detected a few times. The chain joins TRBV5-6 to TRBJ1-6; D gene ambiguous. In germline, CDR1 is SGHDT, CDR2 YYEEEE. The CDR3 is made up of 19 amino acids. V dropped 1 base and J dropped 2 bases, with 19 bases sitting between them. This CDR3 is CASSLRAGNPMPYNSPLHF. The CDR3 bases are TGTGCCAGCAGCTTGCGTGCGGGCAATCCCATGCCCTATAATTCACCCCTCCACTTT.

CDR3 residues: CASSQGDRTGNTIYF. The CDR3 nucleotides read TGCGCCAGCAGCCAAGGTGACAGGACTGGAAACACCATATATTTT. The chain carries TRBV4-1 and TRBJ1-3, with D perhaps matching TRBD1 (6 bases). The CDR3 has 15 amino acids. V gave up 1 base and J gave up 2 bases, with 9 bases separating them. The germline CDR1 and CDR2 sequences are MGHRA and YSYEKL.

The rearrangement links TRBV19 to TRBJ1-4; D gene ambiguous. V lost 5 bases, J lost 6 bases, and 7 bases lay in between. This CDR3 is 12 amino acids long. CDR1 and CDR2 (germline): LNHDA, SQIVND (reference sequence). CDR3 nucleotide sequence: TGTGCCAGTAGTTGGGATTATGAAAAACTGTTTTTT. Protein product: CASSWDYEKLFF.

About this clone itself: The junction departs from the called germline gene at one end, perhaps through a read error. This chain uses TRBV19 with TRBJ1-3; TRBD1 is a possible D gene (6 bases). Germline loops: CDR1 LNHDA, CDR2 SQIVND (reference sequence). This CDR3 contains 14 residues. CDR3 protein: CASSAGQFGSTIYF. CDR3 DNA sequence: TGTGCCAGTAGTGCTGGACAGTTTGGAAGCACCATATATTTT.

This chain connects TRBV27 to TRBJ2-7, with D tentatively TRBD1 or TRBD2 (5 bases each). CDR1 MNHEY and CDR2 SMNVEV come from the germline V gene (reference sequence). Trimming removed 2 bases from V and 3 bases from J, with 5 bases in between. This CDR3 is built from 12 residues. In DNA form, the CDR3 reads TGTGCCAGCAGTTTAGGGGGCTACGAGCAGTACTTC. It yields the protein CASSLGGYEQYF.

The chain recombines TRBV10-3 with TRBJ2-7; 13 bases are shared with TRBD2. Germline CDR1 ENHRY, CDR2 SYGVKD. The length of the CDR3 is 17 residues. J lost 3 bases, V lost 0 bases, and 5 bases had no gene match. The CDR3 DNA follows: TGTGCCATCAGTGAGTCGCGGGGACTAGCGGGAAGCTACGAGCAGTACTTC. It is translated as CAISESRGLAGSYEQYF.